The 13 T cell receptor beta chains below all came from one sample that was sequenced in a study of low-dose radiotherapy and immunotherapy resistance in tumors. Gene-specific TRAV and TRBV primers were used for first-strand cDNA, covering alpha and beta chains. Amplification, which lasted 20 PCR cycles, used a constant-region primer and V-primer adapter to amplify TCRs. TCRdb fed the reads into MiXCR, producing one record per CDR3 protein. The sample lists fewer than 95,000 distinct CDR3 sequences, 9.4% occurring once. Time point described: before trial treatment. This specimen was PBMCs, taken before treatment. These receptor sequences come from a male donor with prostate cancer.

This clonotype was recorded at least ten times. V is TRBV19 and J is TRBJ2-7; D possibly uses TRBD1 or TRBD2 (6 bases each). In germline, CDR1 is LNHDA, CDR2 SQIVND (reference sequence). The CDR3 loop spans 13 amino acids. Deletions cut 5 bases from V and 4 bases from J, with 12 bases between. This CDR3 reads CASSEQGTYEQYF. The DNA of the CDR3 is TGTGCCAGTAGTGAGCAGGGGACTTACGAGCAGTACTTC.

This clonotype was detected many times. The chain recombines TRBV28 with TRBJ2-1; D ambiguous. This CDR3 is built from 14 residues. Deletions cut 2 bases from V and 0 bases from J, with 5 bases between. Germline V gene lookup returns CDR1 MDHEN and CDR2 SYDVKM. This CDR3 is CASSLISSYNEQFF. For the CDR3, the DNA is TGTGCCAGCAGTTTAATCTCCTCCTACAATGAGCAGTTCTTC. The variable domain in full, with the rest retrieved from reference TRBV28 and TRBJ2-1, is DVKVTQSSRYLVKRTGEKVFLECVQDMDHENMFWYRQDPGLGLRLIYFSYDVKMKEKGDIPEGYSVSREKKERFSLILESASTNQTSMYLCASSLISSYNEQFFGPGTRLTVL.

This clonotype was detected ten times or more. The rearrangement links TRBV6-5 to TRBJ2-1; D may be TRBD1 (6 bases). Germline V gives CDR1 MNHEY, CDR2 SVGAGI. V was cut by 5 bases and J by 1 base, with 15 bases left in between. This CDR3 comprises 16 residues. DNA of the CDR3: TGTGCCAGCAGTCCGGCAGGGGAAGCTTCCTACAATGAGCAGTTCTTC. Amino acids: CASSPAGEASYNEQFF.

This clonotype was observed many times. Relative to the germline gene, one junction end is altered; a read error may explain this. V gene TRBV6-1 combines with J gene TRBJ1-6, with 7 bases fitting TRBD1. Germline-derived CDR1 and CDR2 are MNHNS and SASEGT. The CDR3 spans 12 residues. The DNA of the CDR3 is TGTGCCAGCAGTGCCATGACAGGGTTCCCCAATTTT. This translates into CASSAMTGFPNF.

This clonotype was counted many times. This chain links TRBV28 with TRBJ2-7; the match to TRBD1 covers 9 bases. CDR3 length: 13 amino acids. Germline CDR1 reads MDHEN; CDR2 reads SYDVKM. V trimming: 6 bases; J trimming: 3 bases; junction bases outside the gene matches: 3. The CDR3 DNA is TGTGCCAGCAGGCCGGGACAGGGCTACGAGCAGTACTTC. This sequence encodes CASRPGQGYEQYF.

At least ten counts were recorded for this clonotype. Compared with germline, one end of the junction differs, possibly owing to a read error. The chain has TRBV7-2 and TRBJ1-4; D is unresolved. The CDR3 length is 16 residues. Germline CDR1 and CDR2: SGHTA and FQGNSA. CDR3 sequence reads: CASGLDGRGPNEKLFF. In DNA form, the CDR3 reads TGTGCCAGCGGCTTAGATGGCCGGGGTCCCAATGAAAAACTGTTTTTT.

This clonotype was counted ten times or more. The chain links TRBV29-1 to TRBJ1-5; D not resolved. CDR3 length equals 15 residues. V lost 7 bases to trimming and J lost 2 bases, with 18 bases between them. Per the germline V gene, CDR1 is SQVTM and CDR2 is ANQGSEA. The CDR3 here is CSAADGFLGNQPQHF. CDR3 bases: TGCAGCGCCGCTGACGGTTTCCTGGGCAATCAGCCCCAGCATTTT.

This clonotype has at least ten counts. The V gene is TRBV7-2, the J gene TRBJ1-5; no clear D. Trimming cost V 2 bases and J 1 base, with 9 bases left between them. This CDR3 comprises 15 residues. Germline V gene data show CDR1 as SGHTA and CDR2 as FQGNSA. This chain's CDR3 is CASSLRGGSNQPQHF. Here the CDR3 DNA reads TGTGCCAGCAGCTTAAGAGGTGGGAGCAATCAGCCCCAGCATTTT.

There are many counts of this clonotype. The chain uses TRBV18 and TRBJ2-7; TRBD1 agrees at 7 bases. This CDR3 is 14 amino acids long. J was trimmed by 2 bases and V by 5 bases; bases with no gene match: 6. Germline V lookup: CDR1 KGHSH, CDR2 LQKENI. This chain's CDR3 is CASSKQGPPYEQYF. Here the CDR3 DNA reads TGTGCCAGCTCAAAACAGGGGCCACCCTACGAGCAGTACTTC. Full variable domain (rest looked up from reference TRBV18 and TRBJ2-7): NAGVMQNPRHLVRRRGQEARLRCSPMKGHSHVYWYRQLPEEGLKFMVYLQKENIIDESGMPKERFSAEFPKEGPSILRIQQVVRGDSAAYFCASSKQGPPYEQYFGPGTRLTVT.

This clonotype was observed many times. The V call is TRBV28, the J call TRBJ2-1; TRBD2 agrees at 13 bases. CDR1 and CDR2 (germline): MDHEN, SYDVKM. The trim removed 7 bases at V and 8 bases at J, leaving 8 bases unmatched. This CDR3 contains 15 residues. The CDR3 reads CASNAGTSGTYEQFF. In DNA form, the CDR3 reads TGTGCCAGCAACGCCGGGACTAGCGGGACGTATGAGCAGTTCTTC.

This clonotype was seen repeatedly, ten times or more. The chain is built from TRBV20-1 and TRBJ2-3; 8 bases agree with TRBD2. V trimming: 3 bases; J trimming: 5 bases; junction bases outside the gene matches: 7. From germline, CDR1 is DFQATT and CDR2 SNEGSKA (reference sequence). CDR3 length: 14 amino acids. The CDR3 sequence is CSASGRASLDTQYF. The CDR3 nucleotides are TGCAGTGCTAGCGGGAGGGCCTCGTTAGATACGCAGTATTTT.

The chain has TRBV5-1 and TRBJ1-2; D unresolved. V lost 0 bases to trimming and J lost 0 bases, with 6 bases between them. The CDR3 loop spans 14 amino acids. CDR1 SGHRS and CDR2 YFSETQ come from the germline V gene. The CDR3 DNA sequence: TGCGCCAGCAGCTTGGACAGCTCTAACTATGGCTACACCTTC. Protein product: CASSLDSSNYGYTF.

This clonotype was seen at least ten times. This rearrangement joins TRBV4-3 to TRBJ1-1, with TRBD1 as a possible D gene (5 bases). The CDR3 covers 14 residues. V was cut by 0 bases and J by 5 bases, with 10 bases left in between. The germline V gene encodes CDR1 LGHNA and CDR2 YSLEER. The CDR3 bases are TGCGCCAGCAGCCAAGAAGGGGTTCGAACTGAAGCTTTCTTT. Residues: CASSQEGVRTEAFF.